This T cell receptor beta chain was sequenced during a study of control samples from healthy donors and cancer patients. TCRdb keeps only in-frame clones here, not all; method: immunoSEQ multiplex PCR. Among fewer than 200,000 clones listed, over 85% were seen once. Sequenced: blood. The receptor's source is a man aged 30 to 39 in good health.

The CDR3 protein is CAWRPRQGMVNTEAFF. The CDR3 nucleotides are TGTGCCTGGAGACCCCGACAGGGGATGGTGAACACTGAAGCTTTCTTT. V is TRBV30 and J is TRBJ1-1, with 8 bases lining up with TRBD1. The J segment lost 0 bases and the V segment lost 3 bases, leaving 9 bases of the junction unmatched. The length of the CDR3 is 16 residues. Germline CDR1 and CDR2: GTSNPN and SVGIG (reference sequence).